The T cell receptor beta chain under discussion was sequenced for a study of post-analysis software for immune sequencing data (dated by TCRdb to between 2014 and 2017). In terms of the full investigation: The recorded disease courses included relapsing-remitting, secondary progressive and progressive-relapsing multiple sclerosis, and some patients had no subtype annotation. The multiple sclerosis patient repertoires were compared with more than 9 previously published healthy control repertoires from donors aged 6 to 25 years. A subset of samples was prepared in parallel using single-end sample barcoding, then pooled and co-amplified after Illumina adapter ligation.

CDR1 and CDR2 were assigned from the germline V gene (reference sequence) as SGHKS and YYEKEE. V drops 4 bases and J drops 8 bases, leaving 15 bases in between. From the cysteine up to the phenylalanine, the CDR3 has a length of 13 residues. The entry retains the CDR3 DNA only, 39 bases that are in frame from base 1. Here is what the overall study found, with its caveats: A handful of TRBV segments, including TRBV5-6, TRBV5-1 and TRBV20-1, were significantly more frequent in patients than controls. The control group was slightly older than the multiple sclerosis patient group. Normalized Chao1 diversity was significantly lower in multiple sclerosis patients than controls, suggesting substantial peripheral T-cell clonal expansion. Direct clustering with F measure revealed strong co-clustering of samples prepared in the same batch, which led to a batch-effect correction.

To demonstrate the VDJtools post-analysis software, the study profiled TCR beta repertoires from the peripheral blood of approximately twelve young patients with multiple sclerosis. Multiple sclerosis patients were children and adolescents aged roughly 6 to 16 years. A word on this clonotype: The antigen this receptor binds is unknown. There are no base qualities to consult, and no much larger clone falls within one base.

The library was built by means of PCR. Sequencing used an Illumina HiSeq 2500. Unique molecular identifiers were incorporated into TCR beta cDNA libraries to reduce PCR and sequencing biases. Approximately 500,000 cDNA molecules were obtained per 1 to 10 million input T cells, so each molecule approximated one T cell. The same protocol used for the earlier healthy control dataset was applied to prepare and sequence the patient libraries. Samples belonging to the same batch were prepared together, multiplexed and sequenced on a shared HiSeq lane. On the authors' methods: Raw barcoded reads were processed with MIGEC, and single-read molecular identifier groups were discarded before consensus assembly and CDR3 extraction. VDJtools was used for post-analysis of the clonotype tables, and diversity was normalized by down-sampling every dataset to the size of the smallest sample. In repertoire overlap clustering, CDR3 amino acid sequences, but not nucleotide sequences, were matched to correct batch-related cross-sample contamination. TCRdb itself trimmed the public reads at Q25 with fastp, ran MiXCR and retained productive beta chains. CDR3 protein sequences are deduplicated, and each keeps its most common genes and DNA. These V and J calls derive from TCRdb rather than the authors' analysis. This sample is represented by fewer than 700,000 distinct CDR3 sequences; 44% of them were singletons. About 1.8% of the sample is held by the ten biggest clonotypes.

Recombination joined TRBV5-5 with TRBJ1-2; the D gene assignment is ambiguous. The TCR comes from a girl under 18 with multiple sclerosis. Sequencing was done on a sample of blood. The CDR3 reads as follows: CASSPFGVRGYTF. The nucleotide sequence reads TGTGCCAGCAGCCCCTTCGGGGTTCGGGGCTACACCTTC.